This T cell receptor beta chain derives from a study of blood T cell repertoires in COVID-19. Per the study methods: Amplification of reference gene primers provided the estimated nucleated cell counts. Repertoires were generated with immunoSEQ multiplex PCR, while TCRdb's copy carries only in-frame clones and drops some. For V, J and clone size, that table is used; D and trimming come from the DNA. Among roughly 68,000 clones listed, around 89% were seen once. This CDR3 comprises 15 residues. Recovered participants had two consecutive negative NP/OP PCR tests, healthcare professional clearance, or symptom resolution.

The sample taken for sequencing was PBMCs or T cells enriched from blood (not recorded which). The clonotype originates from a middle-aged woman who had recovered from COVID-19. This chain connects TRBV21-1 to TRBJ2-7; the D call in the table, TRBD2, was not verified against the DNA. TRBV21-1 is a known pseudogene. CDR3 DNA: TGTGCCAGCAGCCCCGTTCGGGGGAAAATTTACGAGCAGTACTTC. The encoded protein is CASSPVRGKIYEQYF.